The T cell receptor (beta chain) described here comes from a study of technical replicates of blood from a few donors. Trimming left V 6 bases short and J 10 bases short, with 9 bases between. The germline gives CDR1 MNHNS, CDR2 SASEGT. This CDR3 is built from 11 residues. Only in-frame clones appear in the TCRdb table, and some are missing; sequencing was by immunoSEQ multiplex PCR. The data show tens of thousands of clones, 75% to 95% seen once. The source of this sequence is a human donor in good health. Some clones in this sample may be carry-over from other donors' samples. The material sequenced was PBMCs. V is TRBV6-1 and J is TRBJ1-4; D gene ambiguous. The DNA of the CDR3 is TGTGCCAGCAGCCAAGGGAGAAAACTGTTTTTT. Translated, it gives CASSQGRKLFF.